This entry lists 26 T cell receptor beta chains sequenced from one sample in a study of graft-versus-host responses after intestinal transplantation. Sequencing was performed with immunoSEQ multiplex PCR; in TCRdb, only in-frame clones are kept and a portion is missing. Here the sample spans tens of thousands of clones, around 91% being singletons. The antigens of these receptors remain unknown. The specimen comprised unstimulated CD4+ T cells sorted from spleen or lymph node cells, sampled before intestinal transplant. These receptor sequences come from a human donor who received an intestinal transplant.

J is TRBJ2-7 and V is TRBV18; 15 nucleotides line up with TRBD2. The CDR3 has 18 amino acids. The germline V gene has CDR1 KGHSH and CDR2 LQKENI. Unmatched junction bases numbered 10, after V lost 0 bases and J lost 7 bases. Here the CDR3 reads CASSPPGLAGGTAGEQYF. Written as DNA, the CDR3 is TGTGCCAGCTCACCACCGGGACTAGCGGGGGGAACTGCAGGGGAGCAGTACTTC. Full variable domain (remainder filled in from reference TRBV18 and TRBJ2-7): NAGVMQNPRHLVRRRGQEARLRCSPMKGHSHVYWYRQLPEEGLKFMVYLQKENIIDESGMPKERFSAEFPKEGPSILRIQQVVRGDSAAYFCASSPPGLAGGTAGEQYFGPGTRLTVT.

Only a few counts were recorded for this clone. The chain links TRBV7-9 to TRBJ1-1; D might be TRBD1 (6 bases). The CDR3 is 15 residues long. The ends were cut back, 3 bases at V and 4 bases at J, with 15 bases in the middle. Germline V CDR1 and CDR2: SEHNR, FQNEAQ (reference sequence). The CDR3 loop is CASSLGHQRGTEAFF. CDR3 nucleotide sequence: TGTGCCAGCAGCTTGGGACACCAACGTGGCACTGAAGCTTTCTTT.

This clone was seen just once. The chain combines TRBV7-2 with TRBJ1-5, with a possible D match to TRBD1 (6 bases). CDR3 length: 16 amino acids. Trimming shortened V by 3 bases and J by 0 bases, and 12 bases separated the two germline ends. Germline values: CDR1 SGHTA, CDR2 FQGNSA. The CDR3 region has the DNA TGTGCCAGCAGCTTGGACAGCGCATATAGCAATCAGCCCCAGCATTTT. Its translation is CASSLDSAYSNQPQHF. Using reference TRBV7-2 and TRBJ1-5 for the parts outside the CDR3, the full variable domain is GAGVSQSPSNKVTEKGKDVELRCDPISGHTALYWYRQSLGQGLEFLIYFQGNSAPDKSGLPSDRFSAERTGGSVSTLTIQRTQQEDSAVYLCASSLDSAYSNQPQHFGDGTRLSIL.

The V gene is TRBV23-1, the J gene TRBJ1-2; TRBD1 matches 8 bases. TRBV23-1 has ORF status, its function being uncertain. The junction had 15 bases not matched to a gene; V was cut back by 2 bases and J by 4 bases. The CDR3 is made up of 18 amino acids. The CDR3 DNA reads as TGCGCCAGCAGTCAAAACCGGGACAGGTACCGTCGCAGCTATGGCTACACCTTC. Protein product: CASSQNRDRYRRSYGYTF.

The V call is TRBV5-1, the J call TRBJ2-1; possible D gene TRBD2, 5 bases. V lost 4 bases and J 12 bases, leaving 17 bases between the germline ends. Germline V gene sequence: CDR1 SGHRS, CDR2 YFSETQ. This CDR3 spans 13 amino acids. The CDR3 coding sequence is TGCGCCAGCAGCCCACAATATTCAGGAGGGCAGTTCTTC. Encoded protein: CASSPQYSGGQFF.

The chain has TRBV30 and TRBJ2-3; perhaps TRBD1 as D (5 bases). This CDR3 is built from 12 residues. Trimming shortened V by 1 base and J by 6 bases, and 8 bases separated the two germline ends. From germline, CDR1 is GTSNPN and CDR2 SVGIG (reference sequence). DNA of the CDR3: TGTGCCTGGAGTGACGCAGGGGATACGCAGTATTTT. Translation: CAWSDAGDTQYF.

The CDR3 is CASSRDRGDEQYF. The CDR3 DNA sequence: TGCGCCAGCAGCCGGGACAGGGGGGACGAGCAGTACTTC. The chain uses TRBV4-1 and TRBJ2-7, with 11 bases identical to TRBD1. The CDR3 totals 13 residues. The V and J ends lost 4 bases and 5 bases, in that order; junction bases with no gene match: 1. Per germline, CDR1 MGHRA and CDR2 YSYEKL.

The chain recombines TRBV6-1 with TRBJ2-2, with D unresolved. CDR1 and CDR2 from the germline V gene are MNHNS and SASEGT. This CDR3 is 13 amino acids long. V lost 5 bases to trimming and J lost 7 bases, with 11 bases between them. The CDR3 spells CASSTIVGGELFF. CDR3 nucleotides: TGTGCCAGCAGTACCATAGTCGGCGGGGAGCTGTTTTTT.

The chain recombines TRBV5-3 with TRBJ2-1, with 12 positions matching TRBD2. TRBV5-3 is an ORF, and what it does is uncertain. The CDR3 consists of 19 residues. Losses at the gene ends were 0 bases for V and 2 bases for J; bases not matched to a gene: 9. CDR3 protein: CARSLVASGGVPPYNEQFF. DNA of the CDR3: TGTGCCAGAAGCTTGGTGGCTAGCGGGGGGGTCCCTCCCTACAATGAGCAGTTCTTC.

This chain links TRBV6-6 with TRBJ1-6; possibly TRBD1 for D (5 bases). This CDR3 spans 16 amino acids. V was shortened by 6 bases and J by 7 bases, with 19 bases between the two germline ends. CDR1 is MNHNY, CDR2 SVGAGI, per germline (reference sequence). The CDR3 nucleotides are TGTGCCAGCAGATACACCTCTGGACGGACAAATTCACCCCTCCACTTT. Its translation is CASRYTSGRTNSPLHF.

The chain is built from TRBV9 and TRBJ2-3, with TRBD1 matching 8 bases. The CDR3 length is 17 residues. Trimming at V came to 3 bases and at J to 2 bases, leaving 11 bases not matched to a gene. Germline values: CDR1 SGDLS, CDR2 YYNGEE. CDR3 sequence (DNA): TGTGCCAGCAGCGCGCTCCCCCAGGGGGCCAACACAGATACGCAGTATTTT. It encodes CASSALPQGANTDTQYF.

The chain couples TRBV6-1 to TRBJ2-7; 13 bases align to TRBD2. This CDR3 has 13 amino acids. Germline V gives CDR1 MNHNS, CDR2 SASEGT. The V segment lost 5 bases and the J segment 10 bases; nucleotides outside the gene matches: 5. The CDR3 bases are TGTGCCAGCAGTTGGGGACTAGCGGGGCATCAGTACTTC. It codes for CASSWGLAGHQYF.

This sequence joins TRBV19 and TRBJ2-5, with D perhaps TRBD2 (6 bases). CDR3 length: 14 amino acids. V dropped 1 base and J dropped 5 bases, with 11 bases sitting between them. Germline V CDR1 and CDR2: LNHDA, SQIVND (reference sequence). The CDR3 spells CASSIAAGRETQYF. DNA for the CDR3: TGTGCCAGTAGTATAGCCGCAGGGAGGGAGACCCAGTACTTC.

V and J are TRBV29-1 and TRBJ1-3, with TRBD1 matching over 7 bases. The V segment lost 6 bases and the J segment 4 bases; nucleotides outside the gene matches: 6. The CDR3 runs to 13 residues. Germline CDR1 reads SQVTM; CDR2 reads ANQGSEA. CDR3 loop: CSVTGSAGNTIYF. In DNA, the CDR3 is TGCAGCGTGACAGGGTCGGCGGGAAACACCATATATTTT.

This clone occurred a few times. The chain carries TRBV2 and TRBJ2-6, with 7 positions matching TRBD1. This CDR3 has 16 amino acids. Germline CDR1 SNHLY, CDR2 FYNNEI. After removal of 3 bases from V and 2 bases from J, the junction contained 4 bases not matched to a gene. The CDR3 nucleotides are TGTGCCAGCAGTGACAGGGACAGCCCTGGGGCCAACGTCCTGACTTTC. It translates to CASSDRDSPGANVLTF.

The rearrangement links TRBV7-9 to TRBJ2-6; no definite D call. The CDR3 consists of 16 residues. Germline V gives CDR1 SEHNR, CDR2 FQNEAQ (reference sequence). Between the trimmed V and J ends, which lost 6 bases and 1 base, there was a span of 13 bases. CDR3 amino acids: CASRHSPVSGANVLTF. The CDR3 nucleotides are TGTGCCAGCAGACACAGTCCAGTATCTGGGGCCAACGTCCTGACTTTC.

The V and J genes are TRBV29-1 and TRBJ2-1, with 8 bases identical to TRBD1. CDR1 and CDR2 from the germline V gene are SQVTM and ANQGSEA. CDR3 size: 16 residues. Trimming at V came to 1 base and at J to 4 bases, leaving 9 bases not matched to a gene. CDR3 loop: CSVEVNPTGGYNEQFF. CDR3 DNA: TGCAGCGTTGAAGTGAACCCAACAGGGGGATACAATGAGCAGTTCTTC.

The rearrangement uses TRBV5-1 and TRBJ1-1; 9 bases match TRBD1. The CDR3 sequence is 16 residues long. Germline assignment: CDR1 SGHRS and CDR2 YFSETQ. With 4 bases clipped from V and 5 bases from J, the junction kept 12 bases outside the gene matches. Here the CDR3 reads CASSPNSGTGKTEAFF. In DNA, the CDR3 is TGCGCCAGCAGCCCAAATTCCGGGACAGGGAAAACTGAAGCTTTCTTT. The full variable domain, its missing parts supplied by reference TRBV5-1 and TRBJ1-1, is KAGVTQTPRYLIKTRGQQVTLSCSPISGHRSVSWYQQTPGQGLQFLFEYFSETQRNKGNFPGRFSGRQFSNSRSEMNVSTLELGDSALYLCASSPNSGTGKTEAFFGQGTRLTVV.

Here the CDR3 reads CASSTLGGAGNTIYF. The CDR3, as DNA: TGTGCCAGCAGCACTCTCGGGGGAGCGGGAAACACCATATATTTT. V and J are TRBV7-2 and TRBJ1-3; D possibly corresponds to TRBD1 (5 bases). The CDR3 has 15 residues. The V end was cut by 5 bases, the J end by 4 bases, with 15 bases between. Germline lookup yields CDR1 SGHTA and CDR2 FQGNSA.

The J gene is TRBJ2-7, the V gene TRBV5-1; 8 positions agree with TRBD1. CDR3 size: 16 residues. CDR1 and CDR2 (germline): SGHRS, YFSETQ. The J segment lost 1 base and the V segment lost 3 bases, leaving 9 bases of the junction unmatched. CDR3 bases: TGCGCCAGCAGCTGGATCACCGGGACAGGATCCTACGAGCAGTACTTC. Amino acid sequence: CASSWITGTGSYEQYF.

The chain has TRBV19 and TRBJ2-1; TRBD1 might be the D (7 bases). The V gene lost 5 bases and the J gene lost 6 bases, with 20 bases spanning the gap. CDR1 is LNHDA, CDR2 SQIVND, per germline (reference sequence). The CDR3 contains 16 residues. Here the CDR3 DNA reads TGTGCCAGTAGTGATCCCGGGCGACAGGGAGGCAATGAGCAGTTCTTC. This gives the protein CASSDPGRQGGNEQFF.

The chain employs TRBV29-1 and TRBJ1-1; possibly TRBD1 for D (5 bases). CDR1 SQVTM and CDR2 ANQGSEA come from the germline V gene. The CDR3 length is 13 residues. V was clipped by 4 bases and J by 1 base, with 10 bases between them. This CDR3 reads CSVGGDPNTEAFF. CDR3 coding DNA: TGCAGCGTTGGGGGGGACCCGAACACTGAAGCTTTCTTT.

This clone was seen only once. The chain employs TRBV5-1 and TRBJ1-3; D is possibly TRBD1 (6 bases). Trimming took 4 bases from V and 4 from J, leaving 15 bases between them. The CDR3 is 15 amino acids. Germline CDR1 reads SGHRS; CDR2 reads YFSETQ. CDR3 amino acids: CASSPGPGEGNTIYF. Here the CDR3 DNA reads TGCGCCAGCAGCCCGGGCCCAGGGGAAGGAAACACCATATATTTT.

The chain links TRBV29-1 to TRBJ2-7; D is uncertain. Between the trimmed V and J ends, which lost 3 bases and 4 bases, there was a span of 16 bases. The CDR3 is 14 residues long. Per the germline V gene, CDR1 is SQVTM and CDR2 is ANQGSEA. The CDR3 nucleotides read TGCAGCGTTGAGGCGGCACTCCCGCCTTACGAGCAGTACTTC. This sequence encodes CSVEAALPPYEQYF.

CDR3 DNA sequence: TGCGCCAGCAGCTGGAGGTCCTGGACGGACTCGAGTGGCTACACCTTC. Protein sequence: CASSWRSWTDSSGYTF. The rearrangement joins TRBV5-1 to TRBJ1-2; no reliable D call. Germline V gene sequence: CDR1 SGHRS, CDR2 YFSETQ. Trimming removed 3 bases from V and 7 bases from J, with 22 bases in between. The CDR3 contains 16 residues.

The chain joins TRBV29-1 to TRBJ1-1; perhaps TRBD1 as D (6 bases). This CDR3 spans 13 amino acids. Trimming cost V 7 bases and J 6 bases, with 18 bases left between them. Germline lookup yields CDR1 SQVTM and CDR2 ANQGSEA. The CDR3 region is CSGRGGGRAEAFF. CDR3 coding DNA: TGCAGCGGCCGCGGGGGGGGCAGGGCTGAAGCTTTCTTT.